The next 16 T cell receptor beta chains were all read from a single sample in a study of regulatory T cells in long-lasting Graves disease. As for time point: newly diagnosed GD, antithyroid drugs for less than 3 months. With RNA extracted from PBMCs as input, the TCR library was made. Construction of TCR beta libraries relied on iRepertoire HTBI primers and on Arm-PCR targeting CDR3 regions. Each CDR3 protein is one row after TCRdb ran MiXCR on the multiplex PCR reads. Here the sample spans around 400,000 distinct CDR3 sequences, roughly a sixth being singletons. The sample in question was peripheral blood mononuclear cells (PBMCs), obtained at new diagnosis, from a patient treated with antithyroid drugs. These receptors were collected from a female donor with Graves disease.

CDR3 sequence reads: CASSGQAGFTYNEQFF. The CDR3 region has the DNA TGCGCCAGCAGTGGTCAGGCTGGATTTACCTACAATGAGCAGTTCTTC. V usage is TRBV10-1 and J usage is TRBJ2-1, with D uncertain. CDR3 size: 16 residues. CDR1 and CDR2 from the germline V gene are WNHNN and SYGVQD (reference sequence). V shed 4 bases and J shed 2 bases, with 15 bases lying between them.

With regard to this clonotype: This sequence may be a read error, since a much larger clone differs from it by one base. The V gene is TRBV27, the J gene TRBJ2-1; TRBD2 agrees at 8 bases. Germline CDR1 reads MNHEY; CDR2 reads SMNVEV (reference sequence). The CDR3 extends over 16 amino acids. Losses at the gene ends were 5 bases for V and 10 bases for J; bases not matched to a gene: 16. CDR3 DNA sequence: TGTGCCAGCAGTCCGATCGGGGGGGGGAGGCGGCACGAGCAGTTCTTC. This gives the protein CASSPIGGGRRHEQFF.

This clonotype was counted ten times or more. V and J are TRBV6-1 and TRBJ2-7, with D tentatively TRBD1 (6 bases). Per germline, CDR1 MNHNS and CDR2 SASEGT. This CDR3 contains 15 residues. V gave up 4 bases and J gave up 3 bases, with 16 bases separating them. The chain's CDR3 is CASSVGQTGSYEQYF. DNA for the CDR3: TGTGCCAGCAGTGTCGGTCAAACAGGGAGCTACGAGCAGTACTTC.

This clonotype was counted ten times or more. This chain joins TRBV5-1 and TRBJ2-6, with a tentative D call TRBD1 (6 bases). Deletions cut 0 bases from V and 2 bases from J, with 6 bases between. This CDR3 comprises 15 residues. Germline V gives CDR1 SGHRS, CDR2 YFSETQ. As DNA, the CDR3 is TGCGCCAGCAGCTTGGACAGGGCTGGGGCCAACGTCCTGACTTTC. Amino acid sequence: CASSLDRAGANVLTF.

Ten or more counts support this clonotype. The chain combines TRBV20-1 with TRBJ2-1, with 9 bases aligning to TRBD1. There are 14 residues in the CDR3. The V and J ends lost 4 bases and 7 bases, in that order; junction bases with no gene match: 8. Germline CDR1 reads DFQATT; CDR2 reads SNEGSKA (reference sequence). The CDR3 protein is CSAIHRGPLNEQFF. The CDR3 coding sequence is TGCAGTGCTATACACAGGGGGCCCCTAAATGAGCAGTTCTTC.

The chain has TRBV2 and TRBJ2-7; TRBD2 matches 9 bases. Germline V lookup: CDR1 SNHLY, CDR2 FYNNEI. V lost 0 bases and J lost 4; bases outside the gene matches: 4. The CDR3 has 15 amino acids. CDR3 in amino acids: CASSEAAGGTYEQYF. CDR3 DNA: TGTGCCAGCAGTGAAGCCGCGGGGGGGACATACGAGCAGTACTTC.

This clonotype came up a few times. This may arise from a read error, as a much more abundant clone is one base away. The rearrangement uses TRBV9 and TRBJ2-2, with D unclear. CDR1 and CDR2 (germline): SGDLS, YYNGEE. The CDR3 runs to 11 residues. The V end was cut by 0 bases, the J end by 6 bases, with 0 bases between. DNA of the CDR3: TGTGCCAGCAGCGTAGCCGGGGAGCTGTTTTTT. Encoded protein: CASSVAGELFF.

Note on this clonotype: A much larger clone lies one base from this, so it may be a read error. This chain's CDR3 is CASSDRANYGYTF. The CDR3 nucleotides are TGTGCCAGCAGTGACAGGGCTAACTATGGCTACACCTTC. This chain uses TRBV27 with TRBJ1-2; 7 bases map to TRBD1. Germline V lookup: CDR1 MNHEY, CDR2 SMNVEV (reference sequence). The CDR3 contains 13 residues. J lost 0 bases, V lost 5 bases, and 0 bases had no gene match.

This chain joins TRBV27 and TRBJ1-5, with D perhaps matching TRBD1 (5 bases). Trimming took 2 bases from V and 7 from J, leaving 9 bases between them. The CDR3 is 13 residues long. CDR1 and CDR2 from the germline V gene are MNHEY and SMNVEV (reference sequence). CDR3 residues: CASSLDWGQPQHF. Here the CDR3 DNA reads TGTGCCAGCAGTTTAGATTGGGGGCAGCCCCAGCATTTT.

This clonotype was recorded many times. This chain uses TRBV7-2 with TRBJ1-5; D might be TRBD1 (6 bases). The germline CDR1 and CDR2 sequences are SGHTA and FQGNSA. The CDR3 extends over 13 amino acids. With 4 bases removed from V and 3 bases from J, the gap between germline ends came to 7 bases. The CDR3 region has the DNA TGTGCCAGCAGCTGGACAGCCAATCAGCCCCAGCATTTT. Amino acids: CASSWTANQPQHF.

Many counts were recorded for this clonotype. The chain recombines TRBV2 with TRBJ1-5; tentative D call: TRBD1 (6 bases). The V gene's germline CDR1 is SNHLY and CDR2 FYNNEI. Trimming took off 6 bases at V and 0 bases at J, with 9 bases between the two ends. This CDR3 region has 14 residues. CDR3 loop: CASSWTDSNQPQHF. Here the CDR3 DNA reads TGTGCCAGCAGCTGGACAGATAGCAATCAGCCCCAGCATTTT. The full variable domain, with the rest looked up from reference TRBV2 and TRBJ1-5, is EPEVTQTPSHQVTQMGQEVILRCVPISNHLYFYWYRQILGQKVEFLVSFYNNEISEKSEIFDDQFSVERPDGSNFTLKIRSTKLEDSAMYFCASSWTDSNQPQHFGDGTRLSIL.

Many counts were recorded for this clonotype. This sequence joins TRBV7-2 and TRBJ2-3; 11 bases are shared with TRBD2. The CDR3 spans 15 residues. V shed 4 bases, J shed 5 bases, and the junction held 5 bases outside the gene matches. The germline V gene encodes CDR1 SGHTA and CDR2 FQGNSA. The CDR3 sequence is CASSSDSGGGDTQYF. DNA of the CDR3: TGTGCCAGCAGCTCCGATAGCGGGGGGGGAGATACGCAGTATTTT.

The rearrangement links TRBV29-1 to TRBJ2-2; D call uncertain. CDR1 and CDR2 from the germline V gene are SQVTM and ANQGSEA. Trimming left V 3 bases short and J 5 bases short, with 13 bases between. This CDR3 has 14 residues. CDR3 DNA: TGCAGCGTTGAGGTGGGCCCATGGACCGGGGAGCTGTTTTTT. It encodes CSVEVGPWTGELFF.

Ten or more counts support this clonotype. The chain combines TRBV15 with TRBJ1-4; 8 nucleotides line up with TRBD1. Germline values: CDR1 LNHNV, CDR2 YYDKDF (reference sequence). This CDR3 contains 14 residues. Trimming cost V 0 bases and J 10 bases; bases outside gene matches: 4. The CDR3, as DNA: TGTGCCACCAGCAGAGAAACAGGGGGAAGAAAACTGTTTTTT. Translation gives CATSRETGGRKLFF.

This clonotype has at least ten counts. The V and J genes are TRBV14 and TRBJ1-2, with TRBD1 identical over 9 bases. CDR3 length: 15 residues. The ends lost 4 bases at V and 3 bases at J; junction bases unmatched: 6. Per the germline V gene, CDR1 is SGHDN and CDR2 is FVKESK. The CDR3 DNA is TGTGCCAGCAGCCGGGGGACAGGGTTTCACTATGGCTACACCTTC. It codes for CASSRGTGFHYGYTF.

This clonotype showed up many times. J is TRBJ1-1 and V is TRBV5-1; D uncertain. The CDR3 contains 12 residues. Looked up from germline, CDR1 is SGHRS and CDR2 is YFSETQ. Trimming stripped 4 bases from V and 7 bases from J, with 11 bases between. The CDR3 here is CASSDHRGEAFF. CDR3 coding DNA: TGCGCCAGCAGCGACCATCGCGGTGAAGCTTTCTTT.